The 6 T cell receptor beta chains presented below share a single source sample, sequenced in a study of blood T cell repertoires in COVID-19. The table came from immunoSEQ multiplex PCR; TCRdb's copy has only in-frame clones and leaves some out. The table shows 140,000 or so clones, with roughly 80% occurring only once. What was sequenced was peripheral blood. These TCRs come from a woman of 80 years or more with acute or convalescent COVID-19.

This clone was picked up a small number of times. The chain's CDR3 is CASRDGQGKPQHF. CDR3 nucleotides: TGTGCCAGCAGGGACGGACAGGGAAAGCCCCAGCATTTT. The chain couples TRBV12-3 or TRBV12-4 to TRBJ1-5; TRBD1 agrees at 8 bases. The V and J ends lost 6 bases and 8 bases, in that order; junction bases with no gene match: 6. This CDR3 is built from 13 residues.

This chain connects TRBV11-2 to TRBJ2-5, with 10 bases fitting TRBD1. Germline CDR1 SGHAT, CDR2 FQNNGV. The CDR3 consists of 16 residues. The V segment lost 5 bases and the J segment 1 base; nucleotides outside the gene matches: 7. CDR3 DNA sequence: TGTGCCAGCAGCCCAGGGGACAGGGGCTTCCAAGAGACCCAGTACTTC. Translated: CASSPGDRGFQETQYF. The full variable domain, in which reference TRBV11-2 and TRBJ2-5 provide the parts outside the CDR3, is EAGVAQSPRYKIIEKRQSVAFWCNPISGHATLYWYQQILGQGPKLLIQFQNNGVVDDSQLPKDRFSAERLKGVDSTLKIQPAKLEDSAVYLCASSPGDRGFQETQYFGPGTRLLVL.

CDR3 sequence reads: CATSRDLGEADTQYF. The CDR3 bases are TGTGCCACCAGCAGAGATTTAGGGGAGGCAGATACGCAGTATTTT. The V and J genes are TRBV15 and TRBJ2-3; a weak D match, TRBD2 (6 bases). In germline, CDR1 is LNHNV, CDR2 YYDKDF (reference sequence). This CDR3 is 15 amino acids long. The germline V and J ends were trimmed by 0 bases and 4 bases, with 11 bases remaining between them.

V and J are TRBV4-2 and TRBJ1-4; tentatively, D is TRBD1 (5 bases). Trimming stripped 3 bases from V and 6 bases from J, with 11 bases between. This CDR3 region has 14 residues. The germline gives CDR1 LGHNA, CDR2 YNFKEQ. CDR3 loop: CASSQLRVDEKLFF. The CDR3 region has the DNA TGTGCCAGCAGCCAGCTCAGGGTTGATGAAAAACTGTTTTTT.

This sequence joins TRBV9 and TRBJ2-6; TRBD2 agrees at 8 bases. The ends lost 0 bases at V and 0 bases at J; junction bases unmatched: 8. Germline values: CDR1 SGDLS, CDR2 YYNGEE. The CDR3 loop spans 19 amino acids. CDR3 coding DNA: TGTGCCAGCAGCGTAGGGCTAGCGGGCCGAAACTCTGGGGCCAACGTCCTGACTTTC. Amino acid sequence: CASSVGLAGRNSGANVLTF.

The J gene is TRBJ1-2, the V gene TRBV11-1; TRBD1 might be the D (5 bases). V was cut by 1 base and J by 8 bases, with 11 bases left in between. This CDR3 is built from 13 residues. Looked up from germline, CDR1 is SGHAT and CDR2 is FQDESV (reference sequence). CDR3 in amino acids: CASSLGGRVGYTF. CDR3 nucleotides: TGTGCCAGCAGCTTAGGTGGCAGGGTCGGCTACACCTTC.